This TCR beta chain was recorded in a study of molecular identifiers for immune sequencing clone quantification. In germline, CDR1 is SEHNR, CDR2 FQNEAQ (reference sequence). The CDR3 spans 13 residues. This clonotype has ten or more counts. An end of the junction differs from the germline gene, which may be a read error. MiXCR, run by TCRdb on the PCR reads, gives a single entry per CDR3 protein. The data show about 35,000 distinct CDR3 sequences, about a fifth seen once. This sequence originates from a human donor in good health. Some libraries in this study had Jurkat cell RNA spiked in. The V call is TRBV7-9, the J call TRBJ1-5; TRBD1 matches at 7 bases. The specimen was naive CD8+ T cells from blood, with Jurkat cell RNA spiked in. As to subset: FACS-sorted CD8+CD4-CCR7+CD45RA+ naive T cells. Here the CDR3 reads CASSSINRDSIIF. The CDR3 nucleotides are TGTGCCAGCAGCTCGATTAACCGGGACAGCATTATTTTT.